A single sample is the source of the 8 T cell receptor beta chains below, sequenced in a study of cytomegalovirus exposure and HLA in healthy donors. In the PCR, 60 Vbeta and 13 Jbeta primers were used. The method was immunoSEQ multiplex PCR; TCRdb's version includes in-frame clones alone and lacks a portion of them. There are about 130,000 clones in the sample; approximately 80% occur only once, and 1.9% lies in the top ten. The sequenced sample consisted of PBMCs. These TCRs come from a man aged 50 to 60 in good health and CMV-seronegative.

Of note for this clone: At the DNA level, this CDR3 is encoded by other sequences in the same sample as well. V and J are TRBV7-2 and TRBJ1-2; D gene uncertain. The CDR3 totals 14 residues. V was pared by 0 bases and J by 8 bases, with 13 bases between. Germline V gene lookup returns CDR1 SGHTA and CDR2 FQGNSA. CDR3 nucleotide sequence: TGTGCCAGCAGCTTAGCTTTGAGAGGGAGGGGCTACACCTTC. This translates into CASSLALRGRGYTF.

This chain joins TRBV19 and TRBJ2-1; D possibly corresponds to TRBD1 (5 bases). V lost 3 bases and J lost 4, with 7 bases in between. CDR1 is LNHDA, CDR2 SQIVND, per germline (reference sequence). The length of the CDR3 is 13 residues. The CDR3 reads CASSMTAYNEQFF. The CDR3 nucleotides are TGTGCCAGTAGTATGACAGCTTACAATGAGCAGTTCTTC.

The chain uses TRBV15 and TRBJ2-4, with 8 bases fitting TRBD2. V dropped 1 base and J dropped 5; count of bases not matched to a gene: 10. CDR3 size: 17 residues. Germline loops: CDR1 LNHNV, CDR2 YYDKDF (reference sequence). The CDR3 DNA reads TGTGCCACCAGCAGAGTGTCGGGAGGGGGACGTGAAAACATTCAGTACTTC. It specifies CATSRVSGGGRENIQYF.

The V and J genes are TRBV4-2 and TRBJ2-1; 10 bases fit TRBD2. This CDR3 contains 15 residues. Trimming at V came to 1 base and at J to 8 bases, leaving 5 bases not matched to a gene. CDR1 and CDR2 (germline): LGHNA, YNFKEQ. The CDR3: CASSQVSSGGDEQFF. The CDR3 DNA reads TGTGCCAGCAGCCAAGTGTCTAGCGGGGGCGATGAGCAGTTCTTC.

The rearrangement uses TRBV7-9 and TRBJ2-2; D gene uncertain. CDR1 SEHNR and CDR2 FQNEAQ come from the germline V gene (reference sequence). This CDR3 has 14 amino acids. The V and J ends lost 0 bases and 4 bases respectively, with 6 bases between them. Here the CDR3 reads CASSLAPSTGELFF. CDR3 coding DNA: TGTGCCAGCAGCTTAGCTCCGAGCACCGGGGAGCTGTTTTTT. The whole variable domain, remainder taken from reference TRBV7-9 and TRBJ2-2, is DTGVSQNPRHKITKRGQNVTFRCDPISEHNRLYWYRQTLGQGPEFLTYFQNEAQLEKSRLLSDRFSAERPKGSFSTLEIQRTEQGDSAMYLCASSLAPSTGELFFGEGSRLTVL.

The chain recombines TRBV7-2 with TRBJ2-7; tentatively, D is TRBD1 (6 bases). The CDR3 totals 15 residues. V dropped 5 bases and J dropped 3 bases, with 17 bases sitting between them. Looked up from germline, CDR1 is SGHTA and CDR2 is FQGNSA. The CDR3 sequence: CASSASPGQSYEQYF. The CDR3 region has the DNA TGTGCCAGCAGCGCGTCCCCGGGACAAAGCTACGAGCAGTACTTC. Filled out from reference TRBV7-2 and TRBJ2-7, the complete variable domain reads GAGVSQSPSNKVTEKGKDVELRCDPISGHTALYWYRQSLGQGLEFLIYFQGNSAPDKSGLPSDRFSAERTGGSVSTLTIQRTQQEDSAVYLCASSASPGQSYEQYFGPGTRLTVT.

The chain uses TRBV7-3 and TRBJ1-1; possible D gene TRBD1, 5 bases. Germline V gives CDR1 SGHTA, CDR2 FQGTGA. Between the trimmed V and J ends, which lost 5 bases and 3 bases, there was a span of 19 bases. This CDR3 spans 16 amino acids. The CDR3 coding sequence is TGTGCCAGCAGCCCGGACGCGGGGGGTCCCGACACTGAAGCTTTCTTT. Encoded protein: CASSPDAGGPDTEAFF.

This chain uses TRBV4-1 with TRBJ2-5, with 10 bases lining up with TRBD1. The CDR3 has 16 residues. Germline V gene lookup returns CDR1 MGHRA and CDR2 YSYEKL. J lost 5 bases, V lost 4 bases, and 10 bases had no gene match. The CDR3 DNA follows: TGCGCCAGCAGCCGCCTCACGGGGGGACAGGGGGAGACCCAGTACTTC. This gives the protein CASSRLTGGQGETQYF.